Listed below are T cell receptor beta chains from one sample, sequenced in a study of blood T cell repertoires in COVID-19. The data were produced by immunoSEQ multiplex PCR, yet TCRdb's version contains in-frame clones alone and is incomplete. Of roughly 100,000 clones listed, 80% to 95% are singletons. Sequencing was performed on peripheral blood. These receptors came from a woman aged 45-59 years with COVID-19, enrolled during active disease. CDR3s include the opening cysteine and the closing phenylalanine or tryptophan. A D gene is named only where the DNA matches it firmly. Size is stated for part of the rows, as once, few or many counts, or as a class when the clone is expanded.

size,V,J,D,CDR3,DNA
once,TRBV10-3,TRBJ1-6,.,CAISRAGYPLHF,TGTGCCATCAGTAGAGCAGGGTACCCCCTCCACTTT
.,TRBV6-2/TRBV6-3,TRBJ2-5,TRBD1,CASSYSTGIETQYF,TGTGCCAGCAGTTACTCGACAGGGATCGAGACCCAGTACTTC
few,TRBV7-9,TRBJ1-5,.,CASSSTEGGNQPQHF,TGTGCCAGCAGCTCCACCGAGGGTGGCAATCAGCCCCAGCATTTT
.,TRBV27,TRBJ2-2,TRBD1,CASSLLGTGDTGELFF,TGTGCCAGCAGTTTATTGGGGACAGGGGACACCGGGGAGCTGTTTTTT
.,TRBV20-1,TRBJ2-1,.,CSAYRGNEQFF,TGCAGTGCGTACCGGGGTAATGAGCAGTTCTTC
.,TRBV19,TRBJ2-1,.,CASKGPGDYEQFF,TGTGCCAGTAAAGGTCCGGGGGATTATGAGCAGTTCTTC
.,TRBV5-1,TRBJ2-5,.,CASRGGVGPQETQYF,TGCGCCAGCAGAGGCGGGGTGGGGCCCCAAGAGACCCAGTACTTC
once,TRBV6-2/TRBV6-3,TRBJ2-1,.,CASSSGRTIYNEQFF,TGTGCCAGCAGTAGCGGGCGGACGATTTACAATGAGCAGTTCTTC
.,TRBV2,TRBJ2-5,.,CASSEGGGETQYF,TGTGCCAGCAGTGAGGGAGGGGGAGAGACCCAGTACTTC
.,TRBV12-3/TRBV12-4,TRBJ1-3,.,CASSRVSGNTIYF,TGTGCCAGCAGCAGGGTATCGGGAAACACCATATATTTT
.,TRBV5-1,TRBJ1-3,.,CASREAGKGNTIYF,TGCGCCAGCAGAGAGGCGGGGAAGGGAAACACCATATATTTT
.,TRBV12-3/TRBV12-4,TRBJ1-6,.,CASSLQGSSPLHF,TGTGCCAGCAGTTTACAGGGGAGCTCACCCCTCCACTTT
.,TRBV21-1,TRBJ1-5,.,CASSKIGGGGNQPQHF,TGTGCCAGCAGCAAAATTGGTGGGGGAGGGAATCAGCCCCAGCATTTT
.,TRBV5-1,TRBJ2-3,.,CASSLGYFTDTQYF,TGCGCCAGCAGCTTGGGCTATTTCACAGATACGCAGTATTTT
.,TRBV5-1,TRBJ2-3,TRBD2,CASSLTLLAAYGDTQYF,TGCGCCAGCAGCTTAACCCTACTAGCGGCCTATGGGGATACGCAGTATTTT
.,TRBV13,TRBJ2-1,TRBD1,CASSLRDRGDNEQFF,TGTGCCAGCAGCTTAAGAGACAGGGGGGACAATGAGCAGTTCTTC
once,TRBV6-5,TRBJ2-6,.,CASTPQAAGANVLTF,TGTGCCAGCACCCCACAGGCGGCCGGGGCCAACGTCCTGACTTTC
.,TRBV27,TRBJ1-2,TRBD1,CASSSGQGYGYTF,TGTGCCAGCAGTTCGGGACAGGGGTATGGCTACACCTTC
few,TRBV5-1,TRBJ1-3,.,CASSLDSGVGNTIYF,TGCGCCAGCAGCTTGGATTCAGGGGTCGGAAACACCATATATTTT
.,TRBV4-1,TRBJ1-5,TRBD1,CASSQEVGQGSQPQHF,TGCGCCAGCAGCCAAGAAGTTGGACAGGGAAGCCAGCCCCAGCATTTT
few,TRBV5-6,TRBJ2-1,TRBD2,CASSATGGTSPYNEQFF,TGTGCCAGCAGCGCAACGGGGGGAACGAGCCCCTACAATGAGCAGTTCTTC
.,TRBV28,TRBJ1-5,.,CASTLQGFQPQHF,TGTGCCAGCACCCTCCAGGGTTTTCAGCCCCAGCATTTT
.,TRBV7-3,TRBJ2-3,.,CASSFTPSTDTQYF,TGTGCCAGCAGCTTTACTCCTAGCACAGATACGCAGTATTTT
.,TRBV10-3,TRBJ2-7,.,CAISESMRGNEQYF,TGTGCCATCAGTGAGTCGATGAGGGGGAACGAGCAGTACTTC
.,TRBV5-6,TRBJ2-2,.,CASSLAGENTGELFF,TGTGCCAGCAGCTTGGCAGGGGAAAACACCGGGGAGCTGTTTTTT
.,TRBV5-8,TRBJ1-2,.,CASSLAGYYGYTF,TGTGCCAGCAGCTTGGCGGGTTACTATGGCTACACCTTC
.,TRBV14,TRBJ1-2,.,CASSPRMGGNYGYTF,TGTGCCAGCAGCCCGAGGATGGGGGGTAACTATGGCTACACCTTC
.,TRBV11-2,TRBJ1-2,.,CASSLVGESYGYTF,TGTGCCAGCAGCTTAGTCGGTGAGAGCTATGGCTACACCTTC
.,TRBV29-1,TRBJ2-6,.,CSVDPGGANVLTF,TGCAGCGTTGACCCCGGTGGGGCCAACGTCCTGACTTTC
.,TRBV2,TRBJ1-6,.,CASSERTPSSNSPLHF,TGTGCCAGCAGTGAAAGGACACCATCGTCTAATTCACCCCTCCACTTT
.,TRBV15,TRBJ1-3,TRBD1,CATSRDRAVGQMNRNTIYF,TGTGCCACCAGCAGAGATAGGGCCGTGGGACAGATGAACCGAAACACCATATATTTT
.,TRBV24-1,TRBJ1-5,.,CATSQGDNQPQHF,TGTGCCACCAGTCAGGGCGACAATCAGCCCCAGCATTTT
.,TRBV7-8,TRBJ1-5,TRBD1,CATGTGYNQPQHF,TGTGCCACCGGGACAGGGTACAATCAGCCCCAGCATTTT
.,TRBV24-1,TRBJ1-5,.,CATSDPTRQSASNQPQHF,TGTGCCACCAGTGACCCCACCCGACAGTCAGCAAGCAATCAGCCCCAGCATTTT
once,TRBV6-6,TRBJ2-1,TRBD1,CASSPRLRDRYNEQFF,TGTGCCAGCAGTCCTCGTCTTAGGGACAGGTATAATGAGCAGTTCTTC
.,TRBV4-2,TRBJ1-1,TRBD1,CASSHRDRVAAFF,TGTGCCAGCAGCCACCGGGACAGGGTTGCCGCTTTCTTT
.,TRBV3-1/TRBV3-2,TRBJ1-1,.,CASSTGHLTEAFF,TGTGCCAGCAGCACGGGACACCTCACTGAAGCTTTCTTT
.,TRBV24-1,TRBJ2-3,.,CATSAGGYTDTQYF,TGTGCCACCAGTGCGGGCGGGTACACAGATACGCAGTATTTT
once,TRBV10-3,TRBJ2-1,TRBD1,CAIREQRQGDNEQFF,TGTGCCATCAGGGAACAACGACAGGGGGACAATGAGCAGTTCTTC
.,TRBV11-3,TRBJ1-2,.,CASSLEFGARNYGYTF,TGTGCCAGCAGCTTAGAGTTTGGGGCGCGGAACTATGGCTACACCTTC
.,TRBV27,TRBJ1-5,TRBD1,CASSGDSYQPQHF,TGTGCCAGCAGTGGGGACAGTTATCAGCCCCAGCATTTT
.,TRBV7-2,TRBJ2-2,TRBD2,CASSPSGTRRGGELFF,TGTGCCAGCAGCCCTTCCGGGACTAGAAGGGGCGGGGAGCTGTTTTTT